This is a list of T cell receptor beta chains from one sample in a study of blood T cell repertoires in COVID-19. Sequencing used immunoSEQ multiplex PCR; TCRdb keeps in-frame clones, though not all of them. The data hold roughly 100,000 clones, with around 79% observed a single time. Sample: peripheral blood. These receptors originate from a woman older than 75 with acute or convalescent COVID-19. Both conserved end residues are part of each CDR3. The D gene is left open where the match is weak. Not every row has a clone size; where given, it reads once, few, many or a size class.

CDR3: CASSLIPGYEQYF; DNA: TGTGCCAGCAGTTTAATTCCAGGGTACGAGCAGTACTTC; size: .; V: TRBV12-3/TRBV12-4; D: .; J: TRBJ2-7
CDR3: CASSPSVYGYTF; DNA: TGTGCCAGCTCACCATCTGTCTATGGCTACACCTTC; size: few; V: TRBV18; D: .; J: TRBJ1-2
CDR3: CASSPQPTGLNYGYTF; DNA: TGTGCCAGCAGCCCCCAACCGACAGGACTCAACTATGGCTACACCTTC; size: .; V: TRBV9; D: .; J: TRBJ1-2
CDR3: CSASGGAGNTIYF; DNA: TGCAGCGCATCAGGGGGAGCTGGAAACACCATATATTTT; size: .; V: TRBV29-1; D: TRBD1; J: TRBJ1-3
CDR3: CASSPRQGADTQYF; DNA: TGTGCCAGCAGTCCTCGACAGGGAGCAGATACGCAGTATTTT; size: .; V: TRBV2; D: TRBD1; J: TRBJ2-3
CDR3: CASSLGGVDEAFF; DNA: TGTGCCAGCAGCTTAGGGGGAGTCGATGAAGCTTTCTTT; size: .; V: TRBV5-6; D: .; J: TRBJ1-1
CDR3: CASRNPQGTNYGYTF; DNA: TGTGCCAGCAGGAACCCACAGGGTACTAACTATGGCTACACCTTC; size: .; V: TRBV28; D: .; J: TRBJ1-2
CDR3: CASSWLAVLGEQFF; DNA: TGTGCCAGCAGCTGGCTAGCGGTCCTCGGTGAGCAGTTCTTC; size: .; V: TRBV5-8; D: TRBD2; J: TRBJ2-1
CDR3: CASSQATAANYGYTF; DNA: TGTGCCAGCAGCCAAGCGACAGCAGCTAACTATGGCTACACCTTC; size: once; V: TRBV4-2; D: .; J: TRBJ1-2
CDR3: CASSLTGVSYEQYF; DNA: TGTGCCAGCAGCTTAACAGGGGTTTCCTACGAGCAGTACTTC; size: .; V: TRBV5-5; D: TRBD1; J: TRBJ2-7